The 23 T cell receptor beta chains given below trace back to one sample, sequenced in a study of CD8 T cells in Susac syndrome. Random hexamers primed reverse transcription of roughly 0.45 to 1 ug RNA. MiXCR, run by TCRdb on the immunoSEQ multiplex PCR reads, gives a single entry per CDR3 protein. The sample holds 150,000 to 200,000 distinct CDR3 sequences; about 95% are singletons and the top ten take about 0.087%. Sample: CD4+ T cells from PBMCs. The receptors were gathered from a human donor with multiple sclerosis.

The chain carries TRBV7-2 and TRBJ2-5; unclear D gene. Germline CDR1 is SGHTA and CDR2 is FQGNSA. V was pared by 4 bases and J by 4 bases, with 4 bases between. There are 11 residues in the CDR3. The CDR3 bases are TGTGCCAGCAGCTCGGCAGAGACCCAGTACTTC. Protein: CASSSAETQYF.

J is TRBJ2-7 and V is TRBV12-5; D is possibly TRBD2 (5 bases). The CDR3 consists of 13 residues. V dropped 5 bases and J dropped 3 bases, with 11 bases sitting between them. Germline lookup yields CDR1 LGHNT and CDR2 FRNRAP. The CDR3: CASGPPTNYEQYF. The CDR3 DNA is TGTGCTAGTGGTCCTCCGACTAACTACGAGCAGTACTTC.

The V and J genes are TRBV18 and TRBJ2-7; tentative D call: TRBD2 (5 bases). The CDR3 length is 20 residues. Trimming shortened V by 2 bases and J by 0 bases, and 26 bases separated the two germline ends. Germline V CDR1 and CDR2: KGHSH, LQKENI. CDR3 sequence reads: CASSPVSTATTPTLSYEQYF. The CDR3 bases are TGTGCCAGCTCACCAGTTTCTACCGCGACTACCCCCACCCTCTCCTACGAGCAGTACTTC.

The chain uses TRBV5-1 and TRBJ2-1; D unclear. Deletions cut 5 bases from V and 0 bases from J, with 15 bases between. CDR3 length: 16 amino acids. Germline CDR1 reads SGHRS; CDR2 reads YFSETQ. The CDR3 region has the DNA TGCGCCAGCAGTCCGAACCCCTCGGACTCCTACAATGAGCAGTTCTTC. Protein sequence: CASSPNPSDSYNEQFF.

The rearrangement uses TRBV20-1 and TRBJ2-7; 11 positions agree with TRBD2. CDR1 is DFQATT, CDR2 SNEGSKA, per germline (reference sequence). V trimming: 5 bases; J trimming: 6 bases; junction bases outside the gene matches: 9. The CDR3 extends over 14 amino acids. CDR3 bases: TGCAGTGCTCGCTACTCCGGGACTAGCGGCGAGCAGTACTTC. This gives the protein CSARYSGTSGEQYF.

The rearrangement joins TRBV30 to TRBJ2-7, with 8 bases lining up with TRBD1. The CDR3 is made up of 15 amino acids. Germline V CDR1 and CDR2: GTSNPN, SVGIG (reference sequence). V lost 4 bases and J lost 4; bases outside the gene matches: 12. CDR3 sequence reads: CAWTRGRRSTYEQYF. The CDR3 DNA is TGTGCCTGGACCAGGGGGCGCAGGTCTACGTACGAGCAGTACTTC.

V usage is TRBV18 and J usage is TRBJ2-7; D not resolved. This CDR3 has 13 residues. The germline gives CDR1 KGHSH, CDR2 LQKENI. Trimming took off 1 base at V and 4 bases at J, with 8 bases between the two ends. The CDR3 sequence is CASSPRSTYEQYF. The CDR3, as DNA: TGTGCCAGCTCACCACGGAGTACATACGAGCAGTACTTC.

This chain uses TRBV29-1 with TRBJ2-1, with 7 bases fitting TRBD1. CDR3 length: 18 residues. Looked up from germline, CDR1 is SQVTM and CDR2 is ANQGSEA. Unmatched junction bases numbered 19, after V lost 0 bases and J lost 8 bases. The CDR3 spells CSVEDRVGQAYIVDEQFF. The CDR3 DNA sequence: TGCAGCGTTGAAGATCGTGTAGGACAGGCTTATATAGTCGATGAGCAGTTCTTC.

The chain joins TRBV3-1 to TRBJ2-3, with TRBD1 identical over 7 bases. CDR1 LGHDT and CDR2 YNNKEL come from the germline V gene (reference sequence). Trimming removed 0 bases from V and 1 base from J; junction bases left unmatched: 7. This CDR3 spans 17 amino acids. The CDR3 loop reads CASSQDGTVYRTDTQYF. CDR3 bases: TGTGCCAGCAGCCAAGATGGGACAGTTTATCGCACAGATACGCAGTATTTT.

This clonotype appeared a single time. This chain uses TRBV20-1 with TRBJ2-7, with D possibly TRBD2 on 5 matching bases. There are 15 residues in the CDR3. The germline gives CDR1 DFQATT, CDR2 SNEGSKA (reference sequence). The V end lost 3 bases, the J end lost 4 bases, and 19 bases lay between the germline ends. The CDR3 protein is CSARYLGLSGYEQYF. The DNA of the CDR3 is TGCAGTGCTAGGTATTTGGGCCTCTCGGGGTACGAGCAGTACTTC.

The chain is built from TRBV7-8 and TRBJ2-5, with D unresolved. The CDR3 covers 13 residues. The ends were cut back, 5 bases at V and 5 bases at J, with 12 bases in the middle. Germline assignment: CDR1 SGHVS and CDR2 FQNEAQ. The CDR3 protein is CASSRRAQETQYF. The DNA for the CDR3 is TGTGCCAGCAGCCGTCGGGCGCAGGAGACCCAGTACTTC. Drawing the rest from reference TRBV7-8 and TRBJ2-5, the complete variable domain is GAGVSQSPRYKVAKRGQDVALRCDPISGHVSLFWYQQALGQGPEFLTYFQNEAQLDKSGLPSDRFFAERPEGSVSTLKIQRTQQEDSAVYLCASSRRAQETQYFGPGTRLLVL.

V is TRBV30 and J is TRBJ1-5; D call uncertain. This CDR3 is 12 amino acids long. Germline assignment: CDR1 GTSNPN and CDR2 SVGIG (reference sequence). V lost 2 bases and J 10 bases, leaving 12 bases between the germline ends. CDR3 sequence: CAWSRSHRPQHF. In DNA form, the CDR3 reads TGTGCCTGGAGTCGGTCCCACCGACCCCAGCATTTT.

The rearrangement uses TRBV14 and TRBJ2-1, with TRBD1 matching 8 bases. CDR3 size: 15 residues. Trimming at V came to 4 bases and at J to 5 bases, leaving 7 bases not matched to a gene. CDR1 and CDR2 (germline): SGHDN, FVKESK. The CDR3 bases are TGTGCCAGCAGCCGGGACAGGCGGCCCGACAATGAGCAGTTCTTC. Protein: CASSRDRRPDNEQFF.

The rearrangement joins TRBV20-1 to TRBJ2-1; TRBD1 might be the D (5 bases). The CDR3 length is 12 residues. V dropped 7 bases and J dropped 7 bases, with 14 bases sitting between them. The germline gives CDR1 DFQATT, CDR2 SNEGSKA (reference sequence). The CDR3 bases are TGCAGTGTCAACCAGCCAGGGAATGAGCAGTTCTTC. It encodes CSVNQPGNEQFF.

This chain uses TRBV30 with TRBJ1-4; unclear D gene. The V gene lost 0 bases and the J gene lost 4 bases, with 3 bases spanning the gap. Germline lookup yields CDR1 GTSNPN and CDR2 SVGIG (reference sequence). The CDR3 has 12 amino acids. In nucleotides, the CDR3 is TGTGCCTGGAGTGTTCTTAATGAAAAACTGTTTTTT. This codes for CAWSVLNEKLFF.

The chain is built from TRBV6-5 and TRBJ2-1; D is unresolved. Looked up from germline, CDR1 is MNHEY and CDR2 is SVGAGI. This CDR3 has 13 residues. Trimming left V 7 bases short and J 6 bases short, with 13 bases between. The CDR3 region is CASTQYGFNEQFF. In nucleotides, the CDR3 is TGTGCCAGCACACAATACGGCTTCAATGAGCAGTTCTTC.

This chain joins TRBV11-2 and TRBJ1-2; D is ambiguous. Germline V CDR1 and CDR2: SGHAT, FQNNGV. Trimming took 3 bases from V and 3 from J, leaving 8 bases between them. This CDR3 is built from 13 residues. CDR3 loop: CASSFEKHYGYTF. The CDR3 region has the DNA TGTGCCAGCAGCTTCGAGAAACACTATGGCTACACCTTC.

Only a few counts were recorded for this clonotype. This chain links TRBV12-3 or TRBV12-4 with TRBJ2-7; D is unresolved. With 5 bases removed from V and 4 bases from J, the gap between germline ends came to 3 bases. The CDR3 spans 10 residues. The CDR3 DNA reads TGTGCCAGCAGTAGGTACGAGCAGTACTTC. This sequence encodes CASSRYEQYF.

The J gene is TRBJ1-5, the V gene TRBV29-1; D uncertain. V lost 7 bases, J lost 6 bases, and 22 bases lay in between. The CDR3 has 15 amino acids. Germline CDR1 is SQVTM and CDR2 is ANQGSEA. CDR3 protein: CSASGRGDSGQPQHF. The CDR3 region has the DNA TGCAGCGCCAGCGGGAGAGGAGACTCGGGTCAGCCCCAGCATTTT. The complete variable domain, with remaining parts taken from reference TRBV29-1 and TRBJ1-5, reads SAVISQKPSRDICQRGTSLTIQCQVDSQVTMMFWYRQQPGQSLTLIATANQGSEATYESGFVIDKFPISRPNLTFSTLTVSNMSPEDSSIYLCSASGRGDSGQPQHFGDGTRLSIL.

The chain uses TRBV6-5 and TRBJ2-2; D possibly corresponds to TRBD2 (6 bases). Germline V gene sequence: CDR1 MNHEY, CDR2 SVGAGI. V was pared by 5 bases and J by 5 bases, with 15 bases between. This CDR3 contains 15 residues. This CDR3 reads CASSGTGVGTGELFF. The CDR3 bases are TGTGCCAGCAGTGGGACGGGAGTGGGGACCGGGGAGCTGTTTTTT.

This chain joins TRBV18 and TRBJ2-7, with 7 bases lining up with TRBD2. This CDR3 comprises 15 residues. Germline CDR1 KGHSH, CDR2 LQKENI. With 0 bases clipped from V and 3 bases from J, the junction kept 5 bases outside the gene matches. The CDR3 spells CASSPPGGKGYEQYF. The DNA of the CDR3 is TGTGCCAGCTCACCACCCGGGGGGAAAGGCTACGAGCAGTACTTC.

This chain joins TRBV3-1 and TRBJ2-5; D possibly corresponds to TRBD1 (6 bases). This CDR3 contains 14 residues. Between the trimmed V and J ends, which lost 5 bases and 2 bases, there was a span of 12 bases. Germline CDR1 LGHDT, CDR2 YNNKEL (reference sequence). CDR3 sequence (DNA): TGTGCCAGCAGCATGGACAGAACACAAGAGACCCAGTACTTC. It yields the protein CASSMDRTQETQYF.

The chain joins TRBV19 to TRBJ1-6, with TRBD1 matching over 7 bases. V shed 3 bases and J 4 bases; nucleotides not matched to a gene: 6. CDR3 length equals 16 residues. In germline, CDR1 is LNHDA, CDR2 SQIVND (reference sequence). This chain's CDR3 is CASSMTGITYNSPLHF. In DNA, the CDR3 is TGTGCCAGTAGTATGACAGGGATAACTTATAATTCACCCCTCCACTTT.